Shown below are 22 T cell receptor beta chains from a single sample sequenced in a study of T cells after yellow fever vaccination. One entry per CDR3 protein results from TCRdb running MiXCR on the 5' RACE reads. The sample includes about 340,000 distinct CDR3 sequences, around 12% of them seen just once. Sequenced here: CD4+ T cells sorted from PBMCs, sampled 15 days after the yellow fever booster vaccination. Receptors were obtained from a young man who received the YFV17D yellow fever vaccine.

This sequence joins TRBV4-2 and TRBJ1-4; D gene unclear. The germline V gene encodes CDR1 LGHNA and CDR2 YNFKEQ. The CDR3 totals 13 residues. Trimming removed 4 bases from V and 2 bases from J, with 5 bases in between. The CDR3: CASSLVTNEKLFF. As DNA, the CDR3 is TGTGCCAGCAGCCTGGTTACTAATGAAAAACTGTTTTTT.

The V and J genes are TRBV19 and TRBJ1-5, with D possibly being TRBD1 (5 bases). V shed 3 bases and J shed 4 bases, with 7 bases lying between them. Per the germline V gene, CDR1 is LNHDA and CDR2 is SQIVND (reference sequence). This CDR3 region has 13 residues. CDR3 protein: CASSMTVNQPQHF. CDR3 coding DNA: TGTGCCAGTAGTATGACAGTTAATCAGCCCCAGCATTTT. Full variable domain (outside the CDR3, taken from reference TRBV19 and TRBJ1-5): DGGITQSPKYLFRKEGQNVTLSCEQNLNHDAMYWYRQDPGQGLRLIYYSQIVNDFQKGDIAEGYSVSREKKESFPLTVTSAQKNPTAFYLCASSMTVNQPQHFGDGTRLSIL.

The chain has TRBV20-1 and TRBJ2-5; 8 positions match TRBD1. The CDR3 loop spans 13 amino acids. The V segment lost 1 base and the J segment 4 bases; nucleotides outside the gene matches: 2. Looked up from germline, CDR1 is DFQATT and CDR2 is SNEGSKA (reference sequence). The CDR3 nucleotides are TGCAGTGCTAGAGCGACAGGGGTAGAGACCCAGTACTTC. Translated, it gives CSARATGVETQYF.

This chain joins TRBV6-2 or TRBV6-3 and TRBJ1-5, with D perhaps TRBD1 (5 bases). The germline V gene has CDR1 MNHEY and CDR2 SVGEGT. V was cut by 6 bases and J by 3 bases, with 9 bases left in between. There are 13 residues in the CDR3. CDR3 DNA: TGTGCCAGCAGACAGGCCATCAATCAGCCCCAGCATTTT. Translated: CASRQAINQPQHF.

The J gene is TRBJ1-3, the V gene TRBV6-5; D call uncertain. The CDR3 has 15 amino acids. With 2 bases removed from V and 0 bases from J, the gap between germline ends came to 8 bases. Germline CDR1 reads MNHEY; CDR2 reads SVGAGI. CDR3 residues: CASSYPRGSGNTIYF. The CDR3 bases are TGTGCCAGCAGTTACCCCCGGGGCTCTGGAAACACCATATATTTT.

This clonotype has a count of ten or more. CDR3 in DNA: TGTGCCATCAGACTTGGGGGGACGGCTTCGGACGAGCAGTACTTC. Protein sequence: CAIRLGGTASDEQYF. V gene TRBV10-3 combines with J gene TRBJ2-7, with a tentative D call TRBD2 (6 bases). The ends were cut back, 6 bases at V and 5 bases at J, with 20 bases in the middle. Germline V CDR1 and CDR2: ENHRY, SYGVKD. This CDR3 region has 15 residues.

This clonotype has more than one count but fewer than ten. The chain carries TRBV5-5 and TRBJ1-5; 8 positions match TRBD1. The V segment lost 3 bases and the J segment 4 bases; nucleotides outside the gene matches: 6. Per the germline V gene, CDR1 is SGHKS and CDR2 is YYEKEE (reference sequence). The CDR3 consists of 15 residues. CDR3 protein: CASSSGQGANQPQHF. CDR3 nucleotides: TGTGCCAGCAGCTCAGGACAGGGTGCGAATCAGCCCCAGCATTTT.

The gene calls are TRBV5-1 and TRBJ1-1, with TRBD1 identical over 8 bases. J was trimmed by 3 bases and V by 2 bases; bases with no gene match: 6. The CDR3 has 15 amino acids. Germline-derived CDR1 and CDR2 are SGHRS and YFSETQ. The CDR3 DNA reads as TGCGCCAGCAGCTTAAGACAGGGGTGGGACACTGAAGCTTTCTTT. Translated, it gives CASSLRQGWDTEAFF.

There are a few counts of this clonotype. The chain couples TRBV6-1 to TRBJ2-2; no clear D gene. The germline V gene has CDR1 MNHNS and CDR2 SASEGT. V lost 4 bases, J lost 4 bases, and 10 bases lay in between. The CDR3 loop spans 14 amino acids. Here the CDR3 reads CASSGAGTTGELFF. The DNA of the CDR3 is TGTGCCAGCAGTGGGGCAGGCACCACCGGGGAGCTGTTTTTT.

In its sample, this clonotype was seen many times. The rearrangement joins TRBV7-2 to TRBJ2-3; a possible D gene is TRBD1 (5 bases). The V end lost 4 bases, the J end lost 11 bases, and 10 bases lay between the germline ends. The length of the CDR3 is 11 residues. Per germline, CDR1 SGHTA and CDR2 FQGNSA. DNA of the CDR3: TGTGCCAGCAGCTCAGGGCCGAGGCAGTATTTT. This gives the protein CASSSGPRQYF.

The chain is built from TRBV6-5 and TRBJ1-1, with D tentatively TRBD1 (5 bases). CDR1 is MNHEY and CDR2 is SVGAGI in the germline V gene. The germline V and J ends were trimmed by 6 bases and 7 bases, with 18 bases remaining between them. The CDR3 has 14 residues. The CDR3 spells CASRRNGGLNEAFF. CDR3 in DNA: TGTGCCAGCAGGCGAAACGGGGGGTTAAATGAAGCTTTCTTT.

In this sample, this clonotype turned up a few times. Here the CDR3 DNA reads TGTGCCAGCAGCCAAAATCAGGGGGCATCTGGCTACACCTTC. This translates into CASSQNQGASGYTF. The chain uses TRBV11-2 and TRBJ1-2; 8 nucleotides match TRBD1. CDR3 size: 14 residues. Germline CDR1 reads SGHAT; CDR2 reads FQNNGV. V lost 5 bases and J lost 7; bases outside the gene matches: 9.

The rearrangement uses TRBV3-1 and TRBJ2-1; D uncertain. Germline V lookup: CDR1 LGHDT, CDR2 YNNKEL (reference sequence). The CDR3 length is 13 residues. V dropped 1 base and J dropped 5 bases, with 6 bases sitting between them. As DNA, the CDR3 is TGTGCCAGCAGCCAAGTCAGAGACAATGAGCAGTTCTTC. Translated: CASSQVRDNEQFF.

CDR3 loop: CSADPGGTEAFF. The CDR3, as DNA: TGCAGTGCCGACCCAGGCGGGACAGAAGCTTTCTTT. The chain joins TRBV20-1 to TRBJ1-1; D might be TRBD1 (6 bases). V gave up 6 bases and J gave up 8 bases, with 16 bases separating them. The CDR3 runs 12 residues. The germline V gene encodes CDR1 DFQATT and CDR2 SNEGSKA (reference sequence).

At least ten counts were recorded for this clonotype. This chain connects TRBV29-1 to TRBJ1-5, with a weak D call TRBD1 (6 bases). The V gene lost 4 bases and the J gene lost 5 bases, with 15 bases spanning the gap. This CDR3 region has 14 residues. Per germline, CDR1 SQVTM and CDR2 ANQGSEA. CDR3 in DNA: TGCAGCGTTGCTGAGACAGGAAAAGATCAGCCCCAGCATTTT. Translating gives CSVAETGKDQPQHF.

Ten or more counts support this clonotype. The CDR3 loop is CASSNRGDSPLHF. The CDR3 nucleotides are TGTGCCAGCTCCAACAGGGGCGACTCACCCCTCCACTTT. This chain joins TRBV9 and TRBJ1-6, with 7 bases lining up with TRBD1. CDR1 is SGDLS, CDR2 YYNGEE, per germline. V was clipped by 7 bases and J by 10 bases; unmatched bases: 8. The CDR3 is 13 residues long. Using reference TRBV9 and TRBJ1-6 for the parts outside the CDR3, the full variable domain is DSGVTQTPKHLITATGQRVTLRCSPRSGDLSVYWYQQSLDQGLQFLIQYYNGEERAKGNILERFSAQQFPDLHSELNLSSLELGDSALYFCASSNRGDSPLHFGNGTRLTVT.

This sequence joins TRBV4-2 and TRBJ2-6; D is perhaps TRBD1 (5 bases). The CDR3 loop spans 17 amino acids. V was shortened by 0 bases and J by 0 bases, with 9 bases between the two germline ends. CDR1 is LGHNA, CDR2 YNFKEQ, per germline. The CDR3 DNA sequence: TGTGCCAGCAGCCAAGATGGGGCAAACTCTGGGGCCAACGTCCTGACTTTC. Translated: CASSQDGANSGANVLTF.

V and J are TRBV5-1 and TRBJ1-2, with D perhaps TRBD1 (5 bases). V was clipped by 4 bases and J by 2 bases, with 24 bases between them. The CDR3 totals 18 residues. The germline CDR1 and CDR2 sequences are SGHRS and YFSETQ. The CDR3 spells CASSQRLRTNPVNYGYTF. The CDR3 DNA is TGCGCCAGCAGCCAGAGGCTCAGGACAAATCCTGTGAACTATGGCTACACCTTC.

This clonotype was recorded once. The chain has TRBV19 and TRBJ1-6; D possibly corresponds to TRBD1 (5 bases). V was clipped by 3 bases and J by 7 bases, with 10 bases between them. Germline CDR1 LNHDA, CDR2 SQIVND (reference sequence). The CDR3 is made up of 14 amino acids. The CDR3 DNA follows: TGTGCCAGTAGTATTCAGGGTCGGAATTCACCCCTCCACTTT. Its translation: CASSIQGRNSPLHF.

This chain joins TRBV4-1 and TRBJ1-6; D not resolved. V lost 4 bases and J 7 bases, leaving 14 bases between the germline ends. The CDR3 is 15 amino acids. Germline-derived CDR1 and CDR2 are MGHRA and YSYEKL. CDR3 region: CASSRLNSNNSPLHF. CDR3 nucleotide sequence: TGCGCCAGCAGCCGTCTCAACTCCAACAATTCACCCCTCCACTTT.

There are a few counts of this clonotype. This chain connects TRBV2 to TRBJ1-5, with D uncertain. The germline V gene encodes CDR1 SNHLY and CDR2 FYNNEI. V lost 7 bases and J 0 bases, leaving 19 bases between the germline ends. This CDR3 is 17 amino acids long. This CDR3 reads CASTLLSPVNSNQPQHF. The CDR3 DNA sequence: TGTGCCAGCACCCTGTTAAGCCCTGTTAATAGCAATCAGCCCCAGCATTTT.

This clonotype turned up a few times. The chain couples TRBV7-8 to TRBJ2-5, with a weak D call TRBD2 (5 bases). Germline values: CDR1 SGHVS, CDR2 FQNEAQ. V was shortened by 1 base and J by 7 bases, with 19 bases between the two germline ends. The CDR3 has 16 amino acids. Here the CDR3 reads CASSLGRRAPRGTQYF. The CDR3 DNA follows: TGTGCCAGCAGCTTAGGGAGGCGTGCCCCCCGGGGGACCCAGTACTTC.